The sequence of this TCR beta chain was determined in a study of metastatic and nonmetastatic thyroid tumors. The CDR3 consists of 13 residues. V lost 4 bases and J 6 bases, leaving 10 bases between the germline ends. Germline values: CDR1 MDHEN, CDR2 SYDVKM. Thyroid surgery had not been preceded by any treatment in any patient. Study-wide results and limits: According to reports, the diversity of TCR beta was significantly higher in malignant thyroid tumors than in benign nodules, and this held in both blood and tumor samples.

Sample share makes this clone medium-sized. As yet, its antigen is unknown. Study processing details: Researchers built a distant-metastasis classifier for papillary thyroid cancer that drew on CDR3 differences across clinicopathological groups. TCRdb used MiXCR to call clones anew from the PCR reads. TCRdb's processing, not the authors', yielded these V and J calls. The data show around 15,000 clones, with about 25% seen just once and roughly 20% held by the top ten. The J gene is TRBJ1-5, the V gene TRBV28; perhaps TRBD1 as D (6 bases). This receptor was identified in a female donor with papillary thyroid cancer or a benign thyroid nodule (not recorded which). Some clones in this sample may be carry-over from other donors' samples. Sequencing used tumor tissue. In DNA, the CDR3 is TGTGCCAGCAGTTCCACAGGGTTTCAGCCCCAGCATTTT. It encodes CASSSTGFQPQHF.